A single T cell receptor (beta chain) is shown here with its context. Germline CDR1 reads MGHRA; CDR2 reads YSYEKL. The V segment lost 3 bases and the J segment 4 bases; nucleotides outside the gene matches: 5. The CDR3 spans 16 residues. The data belong to a study of blood T cell repertoires in COVID-19. The overall study: T cells, B-cell-depleted T cells, or PBMCs supplied cDNA or gDNA.

This table comes from immunoSEQ multiplex PCR, and its TCRdb copy is limited to in-frame clones, with some not included. The repertoire holds about 310,000 clones, with roughly 87% as singletons. The chain employs TRBV4-1 and TRBJ2-7, with 14 bases lining up with TRBD2. This TCR was recovered from a man between 50 and 59 years old with active or convalescent COVID-19. Material for sequencing was peripheral blood. The CDR3 sequence: CASSQGLAGELYEQYF. In DNA form, the CDR3 reads TGCGCCAGCAGCCAGGGACTAGCGGGAGAATTATACGAGCAGTACTTC.